This TCR beta chain was found in a study of post-analysis software for immune sequencing data (dated by TCRdb to 2015 to 2017). Study-level background: Relapsing-remitting, secondary progressive and progressive-relapsing multiple sclerosis were recorded as disease courses, and subtype annotation was lacking for some patients. The patient repertoires were compared against approximately ten previously published healthy control repertoires obtained from donors aged 6 to 25 years. A subset of samples was prepared in parallel using single-end sample barcoding, then pooled and co-amplified after Illumina adapter ligation.

The junction carries 2 bases between V and J, which are trimmed by 1 base and 7 bases respectively. CDR1 DFQATT and CDR2 SNEGSKA were looked up in the germline V gene (reference sequence). The CDR3 sequence holds 10 residues, the cysteine and phenylalanine included. Only the CDR3 part of the read is kept: 30 bases, read in frame from the first base. Library preparation used PCR. Sequenced using an Illumina HiSeq 2500. To reduce PCR and sequencing biases, unique molecular identifiers were incorporated into the TCR beta cDNA libraries. Per 1 to 10 million input T cells, approximately 500,000 cDNA molecules were obtained, such that each molecule approximated one T cell. Patient libraries were prepared and sequenced with the same protocol used for the earlier healthy control dataset. Samples belonging to the same batch were prepared together, multiplexed and sequenced on a shared HiSeq lane. For the original study's pipeline: MIGEC handled the raw barcoded reads, throwing out single-read molecular identifier groups before consensus assembly and CDR3 extraction. VDJtools was used for post-analysis of the clonotype tables, and diversity was normalized by down-sampling every dataset to the size of the smallest sample. In repertoire overlap clustering, CDR3 amino acid sequences, but not nucleotide sequences, were matched to correct batch-related cross-sample contamination. TCRdb reprocessing: public reads trimmed at Q25 with fastp, clones called with MiXCR, in-frame beta chains kept. A single entry per CDR3 protein holds the most common genes and DNA from its merged rows. The V and J calls and clone size are TCRdb's, not the authors'. The sample table lists roughly 700,000 distinct CDR3 sequences, roughly 29% of them with a count of one. Clones ranked in the top ten supply under 0.7% of the sample.

To demonstrate the VDJtools post-analysis software, the study profiled TCR beta repertoires from the peripheral blood of 10 to 15 young patients with multiple sclerosis. Multiple sclerosis patients were children and adolescents aged roughly 6 to 17 years. The paper's findings and limits, for the study overall: Several TRBV segments, including TRBV5-6, TRBV5-1 and TRBV20-1, were significantly more frequent in patients than controls. The multiple sclerosis patient group was slightly younger than the control group. Significantly lower normalized Chao1 diversity was found in multiple sclerosis patients than in controls, suggesting substantial peripheral T-cell clonal expansion. Strong co-clustering of samples prepared in the same batch was shown by direct clustering with F measure, prompting a batch-effect correction.

This clonotype showed up many times. What antigen it recognizes has not been identified. The record has no base qualities; no much larger clone is one base away. Recombination joined TRBV20-1 with TRBJ2-1; the D gene cannot be named for sure. This TCR derives from a girl aged 5-17 years with multiple sclerosis. Sequencing used blood. The CDR3 sequence is CSARVNEQFF. Read as DNA, the sequence is TGCAGTGCTAGAGTAAATGAGCAGTTCTTC.